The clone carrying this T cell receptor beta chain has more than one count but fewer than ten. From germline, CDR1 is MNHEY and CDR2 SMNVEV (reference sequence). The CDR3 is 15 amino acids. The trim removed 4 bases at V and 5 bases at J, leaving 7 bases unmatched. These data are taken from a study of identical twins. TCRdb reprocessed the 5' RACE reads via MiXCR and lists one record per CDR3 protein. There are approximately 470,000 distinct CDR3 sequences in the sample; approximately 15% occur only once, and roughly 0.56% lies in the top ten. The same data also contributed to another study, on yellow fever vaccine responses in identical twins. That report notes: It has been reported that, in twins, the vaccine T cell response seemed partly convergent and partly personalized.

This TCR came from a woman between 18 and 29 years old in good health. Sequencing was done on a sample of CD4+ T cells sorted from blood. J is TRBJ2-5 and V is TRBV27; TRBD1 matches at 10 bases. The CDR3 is CASSSLTGGGETQYF. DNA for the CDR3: TGTGCCAGCAGTTCCTTGACAGGGGGCGGGGAGACCCAGTACTTC.